These 21 T cell receptor beta chains were all obtained from the same sample, sequenced in a study of T cells expressing NK-cell markers. TCRdb re-called the 5' RACE reads and catalogs CDR3 proteins one per entry, DNA excluded. Found here are 140,000 or so distinct CDR3 sequences; the top ten clones hold around 12%. Sequencing used blood T cells: a sorted CD56 or NKG2C T cell subset, CD4+ or CD8+ T cells, or bulk PBMC T cells (not recorded which). All receptors derive from a man younger than 35 in good health.

The gene calls are TRBV5-1 and TRBJ2-7; TCRdb's D call of TRBD2 is untestable without DNA. This CDR3 comprises 15 residues. Germline V gene sequence: CDR1 SGHRS, CDR2 YFSETQ. CDR3 loop: CASSVGLAGNYEQYF.

This chain links TRBV6-5 with TRBJ2-1. Germline CDR1 MNHEY, CDR2 SVGAGI. The CDR3 runs to 13 residues. CDR3: CASSYSRVNEQFF.

This chain uses TRBV18 with TRBJ2-1; TCRdb outputs TRBD1, but without DNA this stays unchecked. Germline CDR1 is KGHSH and CDR2 is LQKENI. The CDR3 covers 15 residues. The CDR3 here is CASSRRDRGNNEQFF.

CDR3 protein: CASSLSAGTRERYSNQPQHF. The chain combines TRBV12-3 or TRBV12-4 with TRBJ1-5; TCRdb's assignment of TRBD1 cannot be checked, as there is no DNA. The CDR3 contains 20 residues.

This CDR3 is CATSRDRGQGRPGELFF. The J gene is TRBJ2-2, the V gene TRBV15; TCRdb's D gene call, TRBD1, goes unchecked for lack of DNA. Germline V CDR1 and CDR2: LNHNV, YYDKDF (reference sequence). This CDR3 spans 17 amino acids.

CDR3 region: CASSRDGNSNQPQHF. V and J are TRBV28 and TRBJ1-5; as DNA is missing, the TRBD1 call by TCRdb cannot be tested. Germline-derived CDR1 and CDR2 are MDHEN and SYDVKM. The length of the CDR3 is 15 residues.

CDR3 in amino acids: CASNKATTNEKLFF. The chain is built from TRBV4-1 and TRBJ1-4. The CDR3 is 14 amino acids. Germline V CDR1 and CDR2: MGHRA, YSYEKL.

The chain has TRBV5-1 and TRBJ2-6. CDR3 size: 15 residues. Germline V gives CDR1 SGHRS, CDR2 YFSETQ. CDR3 region: CASSPDSSGANVLTF.

The V call is TRBV12-3 or TRBV12-4, the J call TRBJ2-2. CDR3 length: 14 residues. CDR3 in amino acids: CASSFSLGPGELFF.

V is TRBV29-1 and J is TRBJ2-2; no DNA is available, so the TRBD1 call from TCRdb remains unchecked. Germline V lookup: CDR1 SQVTM, CDR2 ANQGSEA. The CDR3 extends over 15 amino acids. CDR3 residues: CSVESSRGRLGELFF.

The V call is TRBV18, the J call TRBJ2-1; TCRdb outputs TRBD2, but without DNA this stays unchecked. Germline V gene sequence: CDR1 KGHSH, CDR2 LQKENI. The CDR3 is 13 residues long. CDR3: CASSLTGTSELFF.

The chain has TRBV27 and TRBJ2-1; TCRdb outputs TRBD2, but without DNA this stays unchecked. CDR3 length: 16 residues. Germline CDR1 MNHEY, CDR2 SMNVEV (reference sequence). The CDR3 sequence: CASSLFPAGTYNEQFF.

The chain employs TRBV25-1 and TRBJ2-2; checking the TCRdb D call of TRBD1 is not possible without DNA. Germline values: CDR1 MGHDK, CDR2 SYGVNS. The CDR3 extends over 13 amino acids. Here the CDR3 reads CASQTGGTGELFF.

The rearrangement links TRBV12-3 or TRBV12-4 to TRBJ1-1. This CDR3 is 16 amino acids long. CDR3 sequence reads: CASSPTDGGSNTEAFF.

The CDR3 here is CAWTGGEANEQFF. The genes are TRBV30 and TRBJ2-1; the TRBD2 assignment by TCRdb is unverifiable without DNA. CDR3 size: 13 residues. The germline V gene has CDR1 GTSNPN and CDR2 SVGIG (reference sequence).

The chain employs TRBV2 and TRBJ2-3. Per the germline V gene, CDR1 is SNHLY and CDR2 is FYNNEI. This CDR3 is built from 15 residues. The CDR3 loop is CASSPKRTRTDTQYF.

V usage is TRBV10-3 and J usage is TRBJ1-1; with no DNA, the TCRdb D assignment of TRBD1 cannot be verified. The CDR3 runs 11 residues. Germline-derived CDR1 and CDR2 are ENHRY and SYGVKD. Here the CDR3 reads CAIGWGTEAFF.

The rearrangement uses TRBV27 and TRBJ1-6. There are 14 residues in the CDR3. Germline CDR1 reads MNHEY; CDR2 reads SMNVEV (reference sequence). The CDR3 protein is CASSRQGYNSPLHF.

The rearrangement joins TRBV7-6 to TRBJ2-3; the TCRdb D gene call, TRBD1, has no DNA to confirm it. Looked up from germline, CDR1 is SGHVS and CDR2 is FNYEAQ. This CDR3 spans 16 amino acids. CDR3 region: CASSPTLGQGSDTQYF.

The rearrangement uses TRBV29-1 and TRBJ1-2; no DNA is available, so the TRBD1 call from TCRdb remains unchecked. The CDR3 has 13 residues. Looked up from germline, CDR1 is SQVTM and CDR2 is ANQGSEA. The CDR3 spells CSVRTGEYYGYTF.

The gene calls are TRBV6-1 and TRBJ2-7. Germline lookup yields CDR1 MNHNS and CDR2 SASEGT. This CDR3 is built from 13 residues. The CDR3 reads CASGVRSSYEQYF.